The 15 T cell receptor beta chains in this list originate from one sample, sequenced in a study of blood T cells in healthy people across ages. PCR was performed a second time for about 7 to 11 cycles using a sample-barcoded 5' primer and a J-beta primer mix. TCRdb analysed the 5' RACE reads with MiXCR anew, one entry per CDR3 protein. The sample yields about 500,000 distinct CDR3 sequences, approximately 25% seen once. These data were likewise used in another study, on T cells of mothers and their children.

Input material: blood. The source is a boy aged 5-17 years in good health.

V and J are TRBV20-1 and TRBJ1-5; unclear D gene. With 2 bases removed from V and 4 bases from J, the gap between germline ends came to 9 bases. CDR1 and CDR2 from the germline V gene are DFQATT and SNEGSKA (reference sequence). The CDR3 runs 13 residues. CDR3 residues: CSARLLQNQPQHF. In DNA form, the CDR3 reads TGCAGTGCTAGACTCCTCCAGAATCAGCCCCAGCATTTT.

This clonotype was recorded many times. V usage is TRBV20-1 and J usage is TRBJ2-5; D might be TRBD1 (7 bases). Trimming pared 5 bases from V and 5 bases from J, leaving 27 bases between. Germline V gives CDR1 DFQATT, CDR2 SNEGSKA (reference sequence). The CDR3 is made up of 17 amino acids. The CDR3, as DNA: TGCAGTGCTGCCGCCCCACGACAGGGAGGTATGAAGGAGACCCAGTACTTC. Encoded protein: CSAAAPRQGGMKETQYF.

This clonotype showed up just a few times. The rearrangement uses TRBV6-2 or TRBV6-3 and TRBJ2-1; D remains unclear. CDR3 length: 15 residues. In germline, CDR1 is MNHEY, CDR2 SVGEGT. V was clipped by 10 bases and J by 4 bases, with 20 bases between them. The CDR3 spells CATYARRRQYNEQFF. The CDR3 coding sequence is TGTGCCACCTACGCCCGAAGGCGCCAATACAATGAGCAGTTCTTC.

This clonotype turned up a few times. At one end, the junction sequence differs from germline, possibly due to a read error. The chain uses TRBV7-7 and TRBJ2-2, with D possibly being TRBD2 (5 bases). CDR1 and CDR2 (germline): SSHAT, FNYEAQ (reference sequence). This CDR3 region has 16 residues. This CDR3 reads CASSFPDGVNTGELFF. Written as DNA, the CDR3 is TGTGCTAGCAGCTTTCCAGACGGGGTGAACACCGGGGAGCTGTTTTTT.

The rearrangement links TRBV2 to TRBJ2-3; D assignment may be TRBD1 or TRBD2 (6 bases each). V shed 7 bases and J shed 4 bases, with 15 bases lying between them. CDR3 length: 14 residues. In germline, CDR1 is SNHLY, CDR2 FYNNEI. CDR3 amino acids: CASTGGLFADTQYF. The CDR3 DNA reads as TGTGCCAGCACTGGGGGGCTCTTTGCAGATACGCAGTATTTT.

This clonotype was seen more than once but under ten times. The chain has TRBV25-1 and TRBJ1-2, with TRBD1 matching over 9 bases. The CDR3 is 13 amino acids. Germline V gene lookup returns CDR1 MGHDK and CDR2 SYGVNS. Losses at the gene ends were 3 bases for V and 10 bases for J; bases not matched to a gene: 6. The CDR3 nucleotides are TGTGCCAGCAGTGAGTTACAGGGGGCCTTCTACACCTTC. It encodes CASSELQGAFYTF.

This chain connects TRBV28 to TRBJ1-5; D remains unclear. The CDR3 is 13 residues long. V was cut by 6 bases and J by 3 bases, with 9 bases left in between. Germline CDR1 and CDR2: MDHEN and SYDVKM. For the CDR3, the DNA is TGTGCCAGCAGGCCGGACTTCAATCAGCCCCAGCATTTT. Its translation: CASRPDFNQPQHF.

This clonotype appeared a few times. The CDR3 protein is CASSFRATNTGELFF. CDR3 sequence (DNA): TGCGCCAGCAGCTTTCGGGCGACGAACACCGGGGAGCTGTTTTTT. The chain has TRBV5-1 and TRBJ2-2; D is ambiguous. This CDR3 is built from 15 residues. Trimming removed 2 bases from V and 0 bases from J, with 8 bases in between. Germline V gene data show CDR1 as SGHRS and CDR2 as YFSETQ.

This clonotype has a handful of counts. The gene calls are TRBV2 and TRBJ2-4; D is ambiguous. The germline V and J ends were trimmed by 4 bases and 6 bases, with 16 bases remaining between them. The V gene's germline CDR1 is SNHLY and CDR2 FYNNEI. The length of the CDR3 is 15 residues. This CDR3 reads CASSVGQLDRNIQYF. The DNA for the CDR3 is TGTGCCAGCAGTGTCGGGCAGTTGGATAGAAACATTCAGTACTTC. Filled out from reference TRBV2 and TRBJ2-4, the complete variable domain reads EPEVTQTPSHQVTQMGQEVILRCVPISNHLYFYWYRQILGQKVEFLVSFYNNEISEKSEIFDDQFSVERPDGSNFTLKIRSTKLEDSAMYFCASSVGQLDRNIQYFGAGTRLSVL.

The chain is built from TRBV7-9 and TRBJ2-3; D remains unclear. In germline, CDR1 is SEHNR, CDR2 FQNEAQ (reference sequence). V was trimmed by 3 bases and J by 3 bases, leaving 13 bases between them. This CDR3 contains 15 residues. For the CDR3, the DNA is TGTGCCAGCAGCTTTACTCGAGCCCGGACAGATACGCAGTATTTT. Translation: CASSFTRARTDTQYF.

This clonotype was counted only a few times. The rearrangement uses TRBV13 and TRBJ2-7; 7 bases are shared with TRBD1. Germline trimming cut 5 bases from V and 2 bases from J; bases unmatched to any gene: 15. CDR3 length equals 17 residues. Germline V gene data show CDR1 as PRHDT and CDR2 as FYEKMQ (reference sequence). The CDR3 nucleotides read TGTGCCAGCAGCCCAAGGCCCCGACAGGGAAGTCCCTACGAGCAGTACTTC. It is translated as CASSPRPRQGSPYEQYF.

A few counts support this clonotype. This chain connects TRBV19 to TRBJ2-4; no clear D gene. The CDR3 is 18 residues long. V lost 3 bases, J lost 2 bases, and 20 bases lay in between. CDR1 and CDR2 (germline): LNHDA, SQIVND (reference sequence). The CDR3 DNA reads as TGTGCCAGTAGTATTGGTGGCCCTGGAGTGGTACCCAAAAACATTCAGTACTTC. This sequence encodes CASSIGGPGVVPKNIQYF.

The sample holds a few counts of this clonotype. This chain joins TRBV9 and TRBJ2-5; D is unclear. V was cut by 7 bases and J by 0 bases, with 10 bases left in between. The CDR3 has 13 residues. In germline, CDR1 is SGDLS, CDR2 YYNGEE. The DNA for the CDR3 is TGTGCCAGCGCCCCGGAAAACCAAGAGACCCAGTACTTC. Encoded protein: CASAPENQETQYF.

The V and J genes are TRBV6-1 and TRBJ1-4, with D possibly matching TRBD1 (5 bases). The V gene's germline CDR1 is MNHNS and CDR2 SASEGT. The CDR3 consists of 15 residues. The ends were cut back, 4 bases at V and 8 bases at J, with 17 bases in the middle. The DNA for the CDR3 is TGTGCCAGCAGTGCCCCTAGGGGAGAGGAGGAAAAACTGTTTTTT. Amino acid sequence: CASSAPRGEEEKLFF.

The rearrangement links TRBV28 to TRBJ2-7; 10 bases match TRBD1. The germline V gene has CDR1 MDHEN and CDR2 SYDVKM. The CDR3 length is 15 residues. The junction had 7 bases not matched to a gene; V was cut back by 2 bases and J by 6 bases. The CDR3 loop is CASSLSRTGGGEQYF. CDR3 DNA sequence: TGTGCCAGCAGTTTAAGCCGGACAGGGGGAGGCGAGCAGTACTTC.